The present T cell receptor beta chain was sequenced within a study of cytomegalovirus exposure and HLA in healthy donors. With 8 bases clipped from V and 11 bases from J, the junction kept 6 bases outside the gene matches. Looked up from germline, CDR1 is MNHEY and CDR2 is SVGAGI. The CDR3 sequence is 12 residues long. Whole-study results and caveats: A later analysis linked a missense variant in DCLRE1C to the trimming of TCR beta V and J genes. Previous analysis showed most TCR beta V segments were productive about 87% or about 30% of the time. Analyzed later, association rates of TCRs varied across HLA loci, with DRB1 most and HLA-C fewest. Excluded: some indistinguishable V segments such as TRBV6-2 and TRBV6-3.

The study ran its PCR with 60 Vbeta and 13 Jbeta primers. Libraries were prepared by immunoSEQ multiplex PCR; TCRdb keeps only in-frame clonotypes and omits some of them. The sample lists roughly 130,000 clones, around 80% seen once, with 8.8% in the top ten. In the case of this clone: Its antigen is as yet unknown.

This TCR was recovered from a woman aged 45-59 years in good health and CMV-seropositive. The V call is TRBV6-5, the J call TRBJ1-4, with TRBD1 matching over 9 bases. Sequencing used PBMCs. The CDR3 DNA follows: TGTGCCAGCTCACGGACAGGGGAGAAACTGTTTTTT. This translates into CASSRTGEKLFF.